The next 17 T cell receptor beta chains were all read from a single sample in a study of blood T cell repertoires in COVID-19 (dated by TCRdb to 2020 to 2022). The library was generated by the immunoSEQ multiplex PCR assay. Sourced from immuneACCESS, this table was stored by TCRdb with only in-frame sequences that have V and J called. A share of the clones is absent; for the studies checked, an unresolved V gene accounts for under half, and the remainder has no known explanation. The sample yields about 74,000 clones; 85% to 90% were counted once. In total, the top ten clones hold more than 1.5% of the sample. Sequencing was performed on peripheral blood. The receptors here all came from a woman over 75 with active or convalescent COVID-19.

The chain combines TRBV9 with TRBJ1-4, with D tentatively TRBD1 (6 bases). Germline V gene lookup returns CDR1 SGDLS and CDR2 YYNGEE. V was cut by 3 bases and J by 9 bases, with 15 bases left in between. CDR3 length equals 14 residues. The CDR3 spells CASSAGQLDQKLFF. Here the CDR3 DNA reads TGTGCCAGCAGCGCCGGACAGTTGGACCAAAAACTGTTTTTT.

The chain joins TRBV5-1 to TRBJ1-1; maybe TRBD1 (6 bases). CDR1 is SGHRS, CDR2 YFSETQ, per germline. There are 15 residues in the CDR3. Trimming took 4 bases from V and 7 from J, leaving 20 bases between them. The chain's CDR3 is CASSRGSNRADEAFF. DNA of the CDR3: TGCGCCAGCAGCAGGGGCTCCAACAGGGCGGATGAAGCTTTCTTT.

Only one count was recorded for this clone. The chain is built from TRBV29-1 and TRBJ2-5; D not certain. Trimming took off 3 bases at V and 3 bases at J, with 8 bases between the two ends. This CDR3 has 12 residues. The germline V gene has CDR1 SQVTM and CDR2 ANQGSEA. CDR3 DNA: TGCAGCGTTGAGTCAGGAAAAGAGACCCAGTACTTC. Translated: CSVESGKETQYF.

The V call is TRBV30, the J call TRBJ1-2; weak D call: TRBD1 (5 bases). The V gene's germline CDR1 is GTSNPN and CDR2 SVGIG (reference sequence). This CDR3 comprises 13 residues. Trimming took off 1 base at V and 4 bases at J, with 10 bases between the two ends. The CDR3 region has the DNA TGTGCCTGGAGTGAGGGGTCGGCCTATGGCTACACCTTC. It codes for CAWSEGSAYGYTF. The variable domain in full, with the rest retrieved from reference TRBV30 and TRBJ1-2, is SQTIHQWPATLVQPVGSPLSLECTVEGTSNPNLYWYRQAAGRGLQLLFYSVGIGQISSEVPQNLSASRPQDRQFILSSKKLLLSDSGFYLCAWSEGSAYGYTFGSGTRLTVV.

J is TRBJ1-2 and V is TRBV7-9, with D possibly TRBD1 on 5 matching bases. Between the trimmed V and J ends, which lost 8 bases and 2 bases, there was a span of 15 bases. The CDR3 spans 14 residues. Germline-derived CDR1 and CDR2 are SEHNR and FQNEAQ (reference sequence). CDR3 nucleotides: TGTGCCAGCGGGGGGGGAGGAGGGAACTATGGCTACACCTTC. Protein: CASGGGGGNYGYTF.

This chain uses TRBV5-4 with TRBJ2-7; D is perhaps TRBD2 (7 bases). Germline V gives CDR1 SGHNT, CDR2 YYREEE (reference sequence). This CDR3 has 13 residues. V was clipped by 0 bases and J by 7 bases, with 11 bases between them. In DNA form, the CDR3 reads TGTGCCAGCAGCTTGGTGGGGGGGCGAGAGCAGTACTTC. As protein: CASSLVGGREQYF.

The V gene is TRBV7-2, the J gene TRBJ2-7; D may be TRBD1 (6 bases). In germline, CDR1 is SGHTA, CDR2 FQGNSA. The CDR3 is made up of 13 amino acids. V was shortened by 5 bases and J by 5 bases, with 13 bases between the two germline ends. The CDR3 DNA is TGTGCCAGCAGCGGAACAGGGTTCCACGAGCAGTACTTC. Translated, it gives CASSGTGFHEQYF. Full variable domain (missing parts from reference TRBV7-2 and TRBJ2-7): GAGVSQSPSNKVTEKGKDVELRCDPISGHTALYWYRQSLGQGLEFLIYFQGNSAPDKSGLPSDRFSAERTGGSVSTLTIQRTQQEDSAVYLCASSGTGFHEQYFGPGTRLTVT.

CDR3 protein: CSVSDRAGNTIYF. The CDR3 DNA reads TGCAGCGTTTCTGACAGGGCTGGAAACACCATATATTTT. This sequence joins TRBV29-1 and TRBJ1-3; 7 bases align to TRBD1. This CDR3 contains 13 residues. The junction had 3 bases not matched to a gene; V was cut back by 5 bases and J by 2 bases. Germline CDR1 SQVTM, CDR2 ANQGSEA.

The chain uses TRBV6-2 or TRBV6-3 and TRBJ1-1, with TRBD1 matching 8 bases. The J segment lost 1 base and the V segment lost 3 bases, leaving 13 bases of the junction unmatched. Germline assignment: CDR1 MNHEY and CDR2 SVGEGT. This CDR3 spans 18 amino acids. The CDR3 sequence: CASSYAQGAGIGNTEAFF. The CDR3 DNA follows: TGTGCCAGCAGTTATGCGCAGGGGGCGGGAATCGGGAACACTGAAGCTTTCTTT.

The chain is built from TRBV9 and TRBJ2-7, with a weak D call TRBD2 (6 bases). The CDR3 runs to 15 residues. The germline CDR1 and CDR2 sequences are SGDLS and YYNGEE. V lost 0 bases and J lost 3, with 13 bases in between. The CDR3 bases are TGTGCCAGCAGCGTAGGAATTAGCGGTTACTACGAGCAGTACTTC. This codes for CASSVGISGYYEQYF.

The CDR3 loop is CASSSTGWFYGYTF. CDR3 in DNA: TGTGCCAGCAGTTCCACAGGATGGTTCTATGGCTACACCTTC. V is TRBV28 and J is TRBJ1-2, with D tentatively TRBD1 (5 bases). Between the trimmed V and J ends, which lost 4 bases and 4 bases, there was a span of 13 bases. The germline CDR1 and CDR2 sequences are MDHEN and SYDVKM. The CDR3 loop spans 14 amino acids.

The chain uses TRBV18 and TRBJ2-7; 8 positions match TRBD1. The junction had 3 bases not matched to a gene; V was cut back by 5 bases and J by 0 bases. The CDR3 sequence is 14 residues long. CDR1 and CDR2 (germline): KGHSH, LQKENI. CDR3 sequence: CASSSTGGSYEQYF. The CDR3 DNA is TGTGCCAGCTCATCCACAGGGGGCTCCTACGAGCAGTACTTC.

V gene TRBV30 combines with J gene TRBJ1-3; tentative D call: TRBD1 (5 bases). CDR3 length: 18 residues. Germline lookup yields CDR1 GTSNPN and CDR2 SVGIG (reference sequence). V was shortened by 2 bases and J by 1 base, with 21 bases between the two germline ends. Here the CDR3 reads CAWSLSGIGRPSGNTIYF. DNA of the CDR3: TGTGCCTGGAGTCTCTCAGGGATAGGCAGGCCTTCTGGAAACACCATATATTTT.

The genes are TRBV7-3 and TRBJ1-1; no reliable D call. From germline, CDR1 is SGHTA and CDR2 FQGTGA. The CDR3 length is 13 residues. The V end lost 1 base, the J end lost 1 base, and 4 bases lay between the germline ends. The CDR3 is CASSLRANTEAFF. The CDR3 nucleotides are TGTGCCAGCAGCTTAAGGGCGAACACTGAAGCTTTCTTT.

This clone was observed a few times. V and J are TRBV6-5 and TRBJ2-7; D ambiguous. CDR1 and CDR2 from the germline V gene are MNHEY and SVGAGI. There are 13 residues in the CDR3. V lost 3 bases and J lost 1, with 7 bases in between. In DNA, the CDR3 is TGTGCCAGCAGTTATGGGCATTCCTACGAGCAGTACTTC. Amino acids: CASSYGHSYEQYF.

Of note for this clone: In the same sample, other DNA sequences code for this CDR3. The CDR3 region is CASGLVLYEQYF. The CDR3 DNA follows: TGTGCTAGTGGTTTGGTACTTTACGAGCAGTACTTC. The V call is TRBV12-5, the J call TRBJ2-7; D is undetermined. This CDR3 has 12 amino acids. Looked up from germline, CDR1 is LGHNT and CDR2 is FRNRAP. Trimming left V 0 bases short and J 4 bases short, with 4 bases between.

The table lists this clone with a few counts. This rearrangement joins TRBV9 to TRBJ2-2; D is ambiguous. CDR1 is SGDLS and CDR2 is YYNGEE in the germline V gene. Trimming stripped 4 bases from V and 5 bases from J, with 12 bases between. This CDR3 comprises 14 residues. The DNA for the CDR3 is TGTGCCAGCAGCCCCCACCCGAGGACCGGGGAGCTGTTTTTT. As protein: CASSPHPRTGELFF. Complete variable domain (other parts from reference TRBV9 and TRBJ2-2): DSGVTQTPKHLITATGQRVTLRCSPRSGDLSVYWYQQSLDQGLQFLIQYYNGEERAKGNILERFSAQQFPDLHSELNLSSLELGDSALYFCASSPHPRTGELFFGEGSRLTVL.